The 10 T cell receptor beta chains below were found in one sample sequenced in a study of cytomegalovirus exposure and HLA in healthy donors. In the PCR, 60 Vbeta and 13 Jbeta primers were used. The table came from immunoSEQ multiplex PCR; TCRdb's copy has only in-frame clones and leaves some out. The data contain 90,000 to 110,000 clones, over 9.5% of them singletons. Input material: PBMCs. These receptors were collected from a man aged 35 to 55 in good health and CMV-seropositive.

As regards this clone: At one boundary the junction diverges from the germline segment, which might be a read error. The rearrangement joins TRBV7-4 to TRBJ2-5, with 8 bases that match TRBD1. This CDR3 is built from 9 residues. The germline CDR1 and CDR2 sequences are SGHVT and SQSDAQ. The CDR3 nucleotides read TGTGCCAGCAGCCTGGGACAGGACTTC. Its protein product is CASSLGQDF.

This clone appeared once. The DNA for the CDR3 is TGTGCCAGCAGCCAGAGCACAGATACGCAGTATTTT. This encodes CASSQSTDTQYF. The chain employs TRBV7-8 and TRBJ2-3; no clear D gene. CDR1 is SGHVS and CDR2 is FQNEAQ in the germline V gene. Trimming took off 5 bases at V and 0 bases at J, with 3 bases between the two ends. The CDR3 sequence is 12 residues long.

This chain uses TRBV19 with TRBJ1-5; TRBD1 aligns across 10 bases. This CDR3 contains 14 residues. V was clipped by 3 bases and J by 6 bases; unmatched bases: 2. Germline lookup yields CDR1 LNHDA and CDR2 SQIVND (reference sequence). The CDR3 DNA reads TGTGCCAGTAGTATGACAGGGGGCGGTCAGCCCCAGCATTTT. Amino acid sequence: CASSMTGGGQPQHF.

This clone was counted a few times. This chain links TRBV7-2 with TRBJ2-3; TRBD2 aligns across 11 bases. V shed 4 bases, J shed 3 bases, and the junction held 12 bases outside the gene matches. Germline V gene sequence: CDR1 SGHTA, CDR2 FQGNSA. This CDR3 region has 18 residues. CDR3 sequence reads: CASSSPVVAGGPTDTQYF. For the CDR3, the DNA is TGTGCCAGCAGCTCGCCGGTGGTAGCGGGAGGGCCAACAGATACGCAGTATTTT.

In its sample, this clone was seen a few times. The V call is TRBV27, the J call TRBJ1-1; perhaps TRBD1 as D (6 bases). CDR1 and CDR2 (germline): MNHEY, SMNVEV (reference sequence). The CDR3 consists of 17 residues. Trimming removed 5 bases at V and 1 base at J, with 20 bases between. In DNA, the CDR3 is TGTGCCAGCAGTCTCCCACGGCCGGACAGCCAGAACACTGAAGCTTTCTTT. Its translation is CASSLPRPDSQNTEAFF.

The sample holds a few counts of this clone. The gene calls are TRBV7-2 and TRBJ2-7; 9 nucleotides match TRBD2. V lost 3 bases to trimming and J lost 2 bases; unmatched junction nucleotides: 5. The CDR3 has 15 residues. CDR1 SGHTA and CDR2 FQGNSA come from the germline V gene. The CDR3 nucleotides read TGTGCCAGCAGCTTCGCTAGCGGGACTACCTACGAGCAGTACTTC. Residues: CASSFASGTTYEQYF. Complete variable domain (other parts from reference TRBV7-2 and TRBJ2-7): GAGVSQSPSNKVTEKGKDVELRCDPISGHTALYWYRQSLGQGLEFLIYFQGNSAPDKSGLPSDRFSAERTGGSVSTLTIQRTQQEDSAVYLCASSFASGTTYEQYFGPGTRLTVT.

In its sample, this clone was seen once. The chain is built from TRBV6-6 and TRBJ2-5; 8 bases agree with TRBD2. The V gene's germline CDR1 is MNHNY and CDR2 SVGAGI (reference sequence). CDR3 length equals 14 residues. J was trimmed by 7 bases and V by 6 bases; bases with no gene match: 10. This chain's CDR3 is CASRGFREGGTQYF. CDR3 DNA sequence: TGTGCCAGCAGGGGATTTCGGGAGGGAGGGACCCAGTACTTC.

This sequence joins TRBV13 and TRBJ2-3; 8 bases align to TRBD2. V was clipped by 6 bases and J by 1 base; unmatched bases: 6. CDR1 PRHDT and CDR2 FYEKMQ come from the germline V gene (reference sequence). The CDR3 is 15 residues long. This CDR3 reads CASSPGTRGTDTQYF. DNA for the CDR3: TGTGCCAGCAGTCCTGGGACTAGAGGCACAGATACGCAGTATTTT.

This clone was seen only a few times. CDR3 in DNA: TGTGCCTCTAGTGATGCTGGAAACACCATATATTTT. Translating gives CASSDAGNTIYF. J is TRBJ1-3 and V is TRBV30; unclear D gene. This CDR3 region has 12 residues. Germline CDR1 and CDR2: GTSNPN and SVGIG (reference sequence). Trimming removed 7 bases from V and 2 bases from J, with 9 bases in between.

This clone has only a few counts. The genes are TRBV19 and TRBJ1-5, with D possibly matching TRBD1 (6 bases). Germline V gene lookup returns CDR1 LNHDA and CDR2 SQIVND (reference sequence). Trimming cost V 7 bases and J 5 bases, with 9 bases left between them. CDR3 length: 12 amino acids. CDR3 in amino acids: CASIQGHQPQHF. DNA for the CDR3: TGTGCCAGTATACAGGGTCATCAGCCCCAGCATTTT. The full variable domain, in which reference TRBV19 and TRBJ1-5 provide the parts outside the CDR3, is DGGITQSPKYLFRKEGQNVTLSCEQNLNHDAMYWYRQDPGQGLRLIYYSQIVNDFQKGDIAEGYSVSREKKESFPLTVTSAQKNPTAFYLCASIQGHQPQHFGDGTRLSIL.